A selection of T cell receptor beta chains follows, all from one sample in a study of CD8 T cells in Susac syndrome. MiXCR was run by TCRdb on the immunoSEQ multiplex PCR reads, yielding one entry per CDR3 protein. The sample holds approximately 210,000 distinct CDR3 sequences, over 90% seen once. The sequenced material came from CD4+ T cells from PBMCs. The receptors stem from a human donor with Susac syndrome. Both conserved end residues are trimmed from each CDR3.

J: TRBJ1-1; V: TRBV7-8; CDR3: ASSLTTGWGDTEAF
J: TRBJ2-3; V: TRBV20-1; CDR3: SARHDPGLATDTQY
J: TRBJ2-7; V: TRBV9; CDR3: ASSPPLGWSTEQY
J: TRBJ1-2; V: TRBV19; CDR3: ASSIKALLYGYT
J: TRBJ2-5; V: TRBV20-1; CDR3: SARDNRVGQETQY
J: TRBJ1-5; V: TRBV5-1; CDR3: ASSLGGYGNQPQH
J: TRBJ1-4; V: TRBV29-1; CDR3: SVGRGSGEKLF
J: TRBJ1-2; V: TRBV18; CDR3: ASSPAGQDTYGYT
J: TRBJ2-7; V: TRBV2; CDR3: ASSETGSLGEQY
J: TRBJ1-2; V: TRBV12-3/TRBV12-4; CDR3: ASRWGRANYGYT
J: TRBJ2-7; V: TRBV29-1; CDR3: SVEGRGSYEQY
J: TRBJ1-4; V: TRBV20-1; CDR3: SAQAPGPNEKLF
J: TRBJ2-2; V: TRBV7-8; CDR3: ASSSRAGSNTGELF
J: TRBJ1-6; V: TRBV6-5; CDR3: ASRTLTGRNSPLH
J: TRBJ1-6; V: TRBV10-1; CDR3: ASSESRRNSPLH
J: TRBJ2-7; V: TRBV12-3/TRBV12-4; CDR3: ASMGQMGYEQY
J: TRBJ2-1; V: TRBV30; CDR3: AWRTGTSGTVSNEQF
J: TRBJ2-3; V: TRBV29-1; CDR3: SVDGAGFPTGTDTQY
J: TRBJ1-5; V: TRBV6-2/TRBV6-3; CDR3: ASSVRDQPQH
J: TRBJ2-7; V: TRBV6-2/TRBV6-3; CDR3: ATTPTEPLREQY
J: TRBJ2-1; V: TRBV5-1; CDR3: ASSSGTGSYNEQF
J: TRBJ2-1; V: TRBV2; CDR3: ASSVGPTGPDEQF
J: TRBJ2-3; V: TRBV6-5; CDR3: ASSYSGRGLATDTQY
J: TRBJ2-7; V: TRBV5-4; CDR3: ASSLDQAGYEQY
J: TRBJ2-4; V: TRBV30; CDR3: AWSVLSPVRNIQY
J: TRBJ2-7; V: TRBV20-1; CDR3: SAKPGQGLYEQY
J: TRBJ1-2; V: TRBV9; CDR3: ASSVGRTDTYGYT
J: TRBJ1-1; V: TRBV4-1; CDR3: ASSLRVDNTEAF
J: TRBJ2-3; V: TRBV11-3; CDR3: ASSLLSGGGTDTQY
J: TRBJ1-2; V: TRBV7-2; CDR3: ASAQGLSNYGYT
J: TRBJ1-2; V: TRBV30; CDR3: AWSYTANYGYT
J: TRBJ2-7; V: TRBV6-5; CDR3: ASRNSYEQY
J: TRBJ1-2; V: TRBV4-2; CDR3: ASSQEGRGDGYT
J: TRBJ2-1; V: TRBV7-2; CDR3: ASSLGAGRKKF
J: TRBJ2-7; V: TRBV2; CDR3: ASRRGATYEQY
J: TRBJ1-3; V: TRBV30; CDR3: AWSVLSSFPRAGNTIY
J: TRBJ1-1; V: TRBV27; CDR3: ASSQRSTEAF
J: TRBJ2-2; V: TRBV9; CDR3: ASSVDLEDGTGELF
J: TRBJ1-6; V: TRBV3-1; CDR3: ASSQQDVYNSPLH
J: TRBJ2-5; V: TRBV5-1; CDR3: ASSLGASQETQY
J: TRBJ1-2; V: TRBV15; CDR3: ATSRGGSYGYT
J: TRBJ2-4; V: TRBV24-1; CDR3: ATSAPGGNIQY
J: TRBJ2-7; V: TRBV11-2; CDR3: ASSPTAGTSYEQY
J: TRBJ1-2; V: TRBV6-5; CDR3: ASSQDRGMSGYT
J: TRBJ1-4; V: TRBV7-9; CDR3: ASSLTGLAEKLF
J: TRBJ2-7; V: TRBV3-1; CDR3: ASSQSESEQY
J: TRBJ2-5; V: TRBV20-1; CDR3: SARDQSGATQY
J: TRBJ1-1; V: TRBV7-2; CDR3: ASSLYDRGTEAF